This TCR beta chain was retrieved from a study of shared clonotypes between healthy human individuals. This clone was detected only once. The CDR3 extends over 13 amino acids. The germline V gene has CDR1 SGHTS and CDR2 YDEGEE. Trimming stripped 0 bases from V and 4 bases from J, with 7 bases between. Here immunoSEQ multiplex PCR was the method, and the copy in TCRdb shows in-frame clones only, minus some. The table shows some 2.1 million clones, with about 95% occurring only once. Naivety among CD8 cells was defined by CD45RO negativity and positive CCR7 selection, thereby excluding terminally differentiated effector memory CD45RA+ cells.

The sequence was collected from a man between 18 and 29 years old in good health. Sequenced material: naive CD8+ T cells sorted from blood. V is TRBV5-8 and J is TRBJ1-2; D is undetermined. The CDR3 bases are TGTGCCAGCAGCTTGGGCCCAGGCTATGGCTACACCTTC. Protein: CASSLGPGYGYTF. The whole variable domain, remainder taken from reference TRBV5-8 and TRBJ1-2, is EAGVTQSPTHLIKTRGQQATLRCSPISGHTSVYWYQQALGLGLQFLLWYDEGEERNRGNFPPRFSGRQFPNYSSELNVNALELEDSALYLCASSLGPGYGYTFGSGTRLTVV.